This passage covers 16 T cell receptor beta chains from one sample sequenced in a study of OX40 agonist ivuxolimab in advanced cancers. TCRdb's copy holds only in-frame clones and misses some; the assay was immunoSEQ multiplex PCR. The sample has some 39,000 clones, approximately 75% seen once; the top ten hold roughly 2.7%. The sample consisted of CD4+ or CD8+ T cells sorted from blood, taken in a trial of the OX40 agonist ivuxolimab. These receptors were collected from an adult with an advanced solid tumor such as melanoma, head and neck, liver or kidney cancer.

The rearrangement uses TRBV12-5 and TRBJ2-7; 9 bases match TRBD2. This CDR3 has 13 residues. The ends lost 4 bases at V and 7 bases at J; junction bases unmatched: 5. Germline V gene lookup returns CDR1 LGHNT and CDR2 FRNRAP. The CDR3 sequence is CASGSTLAGEQYV. CDR3 bases: TGTGCTAGTGGTTCAACTCTAGCGGGGGAGCAGTACGTC.

The chain combines TRBV27 with TRBJ1-6; D is uncertain. V was cut by 5 bases and J by 4 bases, with 24 bases left in between. The CDR3 has 19 amino acids. Germline CDR1 is MNHEY and CDR2 is SMNVEV (reference sequence). The CDR3 coding sequence is TGTGCCAGCAGTCAGGACGGGCATAGAATCTTAATATATAATTCACCCCTCCACTTT. This gives the protein CASSQDGHRILIYNSPLHF.

This clone has only a few counts. The chain recombines TRBV5-6 with TRBJ2-1, with D perhaps TRBD2 (6 bases). The CDR3 is 15 residues long. Trimming removed 5 bases at V and 1 base at J, with 13 bases between. Germline CDR1 SGHDT, CDR2 YYEEEE. CDR3: CASSIGTYSYNEQFF. In DNA form, the CDR3 reads TGTGCCAGCAGTATCGGGACTTATTCCTACAATGAGCAGTTCTTC.

CDR3: CAWSGKKVNEKLFF. CDR3 sequence (DNA): TGTGCCTGGAGTGGGAAGAAAGTCAATGAAAAACTGTTTTTT. The rearrangement links TRBV30 to TRBJ1-4, with unresolved D. This CDR3 region has 14 residues. The germline V and J ends were trimmed by 1 base and 5 bases, with 11 bases remaining between them. Germline CDR1 GTSNPN, CDR2 SVGIG (reference sequence).

J is TRBJ2-3 and V is TRBV5-5, with 10 nucleotides matching TRBD2. CDR3 length: 18 residues. Germline V gene lookup returns CDR1 SGHKS and CDR2 YYEKEE (reference sequence). J was trimmed by 3 bases and V by 0 bases; bases with no gene match: 10. The CDR3 region is CASSLESTSGWGTDTQYF. The DNA of the CDR3 is TGTGCCAGCAGCTTGGAGTCGACTAGCGGGTGGGGGACAGATACGCAGTATTTT.

The chain carries TRBV7-8 and TRBJ1-1, with D possibly being TRBD1 (6 bases). The V end lost 1 base, the J end lost 7 bases, and 10 bases lay between the germline ends. This CDR3 spans 13 amino acids. Germline CDR1 is SGHVS and CDR2 is FQNEAQ. DNA for the CDR3: TGTGCCAGCAGCTTAGACCGAGGGGGTGAAGCTTTCTTT. It encodes CASSLDRGGEAFF.

This clone was counted a few times. The chain carries TRBV6-1 and TRBJ1-2; D not resolved. This CDR3 has 12 residues. In germline, CDR1 is MNHNS, CDR2 SASEGT. V was trimmed by 2 bases and J by 8 bases, leaving 9 bases between them. The CDR3 is CASSESGEGYTF. DNA of the CDR3: TGTGCCAGCAGTGAATCGGGAGAGGGCTACACCTTC.

The rearrangement joins TRBV10-3 to TRBJ2-1; D gene uncertain. Germline CDR1 and CDR2: ENHRY and SYGVKD. The CDR3 totals 13 residues. The ends were cut back, 2 bases at V and 5 bases at J, with 7 bases in the middle. This CDR3 reads CAISEASDNEQFF. CDR3 DNA sequence: TGTGCCATCAGTGAGGCGTCAGACAATGAGCAGTTCTTC.

This clone was seen only once. In DNA, the CDR3 is TGTGCCAGCAGACCCCCTCCGGAGTGGAATGAGGAGCAGTTCTTC. Translating gives CASRPPPEWNEEQFF. This rearrangement joins TRBV7-9 to TRBJ2-1; no clear D. This CDR3 contains 15 residues. V was pared by 6 bases and J by 10 bases, with 22 bases between. CDR1 is SEHNR, CDR2 FQNEAQ, per germline (reference sequence).

V usage is TRBV30 and J usage is TRBJ1-6; D gene unclear. This CDR3 is built from 18 residues. The germline V gene has CDR1 GTSNPN and CDR2 SVGIG (reference sequence). Trimming cost V 1 base and J 0 bases, with 16 bases left between them. The CDR3 sequence: CAWSDPDRASSYNSPLHF. In nucleotides, the CDR3 is TGTGCCTGGAGTGATCCTGACCGAGCCTCCTCCTATAATTCACCCCTCCACTTT.

This chain joins TRBV18 and TRBJ2-3, with 8 bases matching TRBD1. CDR1 is KGHSH, CDR2 LQKENI, per germline. Losses at the gene ends were 4 bases for V and 3 bases for J; bases not matched to a gene: 3. This CDR3 is 14 amino acids long. The CDR3 reads CASSQDRVTDTQYF. CDR3 DNA sequence: TGTGCCAGCTCACAGGACAGGGTTACAGATACGCAGTATTTT.

This chain connects TRBV6-5 to TRBJ1-6; maybe TRBD1 (5 bases). V was pared by 2 bases and J by 5 bases, with 7 bases between. The CDR3 sequence is 14 residues long. In germline, CDR1 is MNHEY, CDR2 SVGAGI. The CDR3 DNA follows: TGTGCCAGCAGTTACGGACAAAATAATTCACCCCTCCACTTT. Translated: CASSYGQNNSPLHF.

This chain uses TRBV7-9 with TRBJ2-4; TRBD1 might be the D (6 bases). CDR1 SEHNR and CDR2 FQNEAQ come from the germline V gene (reference sequence). V was clipped by 5 bases and J by 9 bases, with 17 bases between them. This CDR3 has 14 residues. CDR3 bases: TGTGCCAGCAGCCCAAGACAGGTGCAAGGCATTCAGTACTTC. It codes for CASSPRQVQGIQYF.

J is TRBJ1-2 and V is TRBV16; the D gene is possibly TRBD1 (5 bases). The V end was cut by 0 bases, the J end by 9 bases, with 11 bases between. The CDR3 spans 13 residues. CDR1 and CDR2 (germline): KGHSY, FQNENV. CDR3 nucleotide sequence: TGTGCCAGCAGCCAATCGCGATCGGACAGCTACACCTTC. Amino acid sequence: CASSQSRSDSYTF.

This clone was detected once. The chain couples TRBV18 to TRBJ1-1; unclear D gene. Trimming took off 3 bases at V and 7 bases at J, with 15 bases between the two ends. The germline V gene has CDR1 KGHSH and CDR2 LQKENI. CDR3 length: 14 amino acids. The CDR3 DNA is TGTGCCAGCTCACCCCTGCTGGACCCGGGTGAAGCTTTCTTT. Translating gives CASSPLLDPGEAFF.

The chain couples TRBV5-1 to TRBJ2-4; 8 positions match TRBD1. The trim removed 0 bases at V and 2 bases at J, leaving 7 bases unmatched. The CDR3 spans 17 residues. CDR1 SGHRS and CDR2 YFSETQ come from the germline V gene. The CDR3: CASSLDTGGNSKNIQYF. Here the CDR3 DNA reads TGCGCCAGCAGCTTGGATACAGGGGGTAATTCCAAAAACATTCAGTACTTC.